This record covers a single TCR beta chain. These data are taken from a study of blood T cell repertoires in COVID-19. Study-wide background: Researchers got acute and convalescent COVID-19 samples from the United States, Italy and Spain. T cells, B-cell-depleted T cells, or PBMCs provided the cDNA or gDNA that served as material.

In the original workflow: Counts of nucleated cells, estimated from reference gene primer amplification, were obtained. Sequencing was performed with immunoSEQ multiplex PCR; in TCRdb, only in-frame clones are kept and a portion is missing. V and J calls and clone size are copied from that table; D and trimming were computed from the DNA. This table has 87,000 or so clones, over 75% appearing once. CDR3 length: 14 amino acids. Germline loops: CDR1 SGHRS, CDR2 YFSETQ. V lost 0 bases to trimming and J lost 6 bases, with 11 bases between them. This clonotype was obtained from a woman of 80 years or more with COVID-19, enrolled during active disease. This chain joins TRBV5-1 and TRBJ2-3; D perhaps matches TRBD1 (5 bases). Material for sequencing was peripheral blood. The CDR3 region is CASSLAVGADTQYF. In DNA, the CDR3 is TGCGCCAGCAGCTTGGCTGTAGGGGCGGATACGCAGTATTTT.